This entry features one T cell receptor (beta chain) sequence. Its target is not known. The CDR3 sequence is 14 residues long. The V and J ends lost 6 bases and 2 bases respectively, with 14 bases between them. From 300 to 450 ng of RNA, a library with molecular barcoded alpha/delta and beta/gamma adaptors was made. Each CDR3 protein gets one entry after TCRdb re-called the reads with MiXCR. The table has 35,000 to 40,000 distinct CDR3 sequences, roughly 13% seen once. This entry is derived from a study of read filtering for tumor transcriptome and immune sequencing. For the study at large: Among patients, 17 to 20 were male and some 15 female, aged about 47 to 80 (mean approximately 62).

Overall study results and limits: Around 80% of IR-seq clonotypes had a single read, yet these held around 3.3% of reads.

The receptor was isolated from a donor at least 40 years old with multiple myeloma. The V and J genes are TRBV12-3 or TRBV12-4 and TRBJ2-7; maybe TRBD2 (6 bases). Sequencing input: a population of CD138-negative cells sorted from bone marrow. The CDR3 here is CASSPSGAAYEQYF. CDR3 nucleotide sequence: TGTGCCAGCAGCCCTTCGGGAGCTGCCTACGAGCAGTACTTC.